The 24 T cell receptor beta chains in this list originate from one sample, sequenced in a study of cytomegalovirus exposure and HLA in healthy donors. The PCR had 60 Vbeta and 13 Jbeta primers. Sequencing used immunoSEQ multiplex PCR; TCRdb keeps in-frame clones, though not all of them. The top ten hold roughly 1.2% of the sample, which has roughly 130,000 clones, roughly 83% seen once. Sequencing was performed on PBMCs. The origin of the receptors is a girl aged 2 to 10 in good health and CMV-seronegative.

DNA for the CDR3: TGTGCCAGCAGCTTAACTTTTGACAGGGTAGGCGGCTACACCTTC. Protein sequence: CASSLTFDRVGGYTF. The chain uses TRBV7-2 and TRBJ1-2; 7 nucleotides match TRBD1. The germline V gene has CDR1 SGHTA and CDR2 FQGNSA. This CDR3 contains 15 residues. With 2 bases clipped from V and 8 bases from J, the junction kept 11 bases outside the gene matches.

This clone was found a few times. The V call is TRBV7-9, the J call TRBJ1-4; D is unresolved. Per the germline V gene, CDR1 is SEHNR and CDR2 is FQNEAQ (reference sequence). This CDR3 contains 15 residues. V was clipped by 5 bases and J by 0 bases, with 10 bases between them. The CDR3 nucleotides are TGTGCCAGCAGCCCAAGTTCTACAACTAATGAAAAACTGTTTTTT. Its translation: CASSPSSTTNEKLFF.

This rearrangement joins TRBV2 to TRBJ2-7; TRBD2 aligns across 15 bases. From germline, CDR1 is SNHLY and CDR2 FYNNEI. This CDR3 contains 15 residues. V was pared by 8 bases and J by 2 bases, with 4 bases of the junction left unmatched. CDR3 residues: CASWTSGGATYEQYF. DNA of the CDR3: TGTGCCAGCTGGACTAGCGGGGGGGCCACCTACGAGCAGTACTTC.

Here the CDR3 reads CASSQDELDSQETQYF. The CDR3 bases are TGTGCCAGCAGCCAAGACGAATTGGACAGCCAAGAGACCCAGTACTTC. This sequence joins TRBV4-2 and TRBJ2-5, with D maybe TRBD1 (6 bases). The CDR3 is made up of 16 amino acids. The V gene lost 0 bases and the J gene lost 1 base, with 12 bases spanning the gap. Germline loops: CDR1 LGHNA, CDR2 YNFKEQ.

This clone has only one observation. The CDR3 spells CASSSHTTGGGTQYF. In DNA form, the CDR3 reads TGTGCCAGCAGCTCTCACACGACTGGGGGGGGGACCCAGTACTTC. The J gene is TRBJ2-5, the V gene TRBV7-8, with TRBD2 matching 7 bases. The CDR3 runs to 15 residues. In germline, CDR1 is SGHVS, CDR2 FQNEAQ. The junction had 12 bases not matched to a gene; V was cut back by 4 bases and J by 7 bases. The full variable domain, rest sourced from reference TRBV7-8 and TRBJ2-5, is GAGVSQSPRYKVAKRGQDVALRCDPISGHVSLFWYQQALGQGPEFLTYFQNEAQLDKSGLPSDRFFAERPEGSVSTLKIQRTQQEDSAVYLCASSSHTTGGGTQYFGPGTRLLVL.

CDR3 loop: CASSLQGAGNTIYF. The CDR3 bases are TGTGCCAGCAGCCTACAGGGGGCTGGAAACACCATATATTTT. The rearrangement uses TRBV7-9 and TRBJ1-3, with 8 positions matching TRBD1. The length of the CDR3 is 14 residues. After removal of 5 bases from V and 2 bases from J, the junction contained 2 bases not matched to a gene. CDR1 and CDR2 (germline): SEHNR, FQNEAQ (reference sequence).

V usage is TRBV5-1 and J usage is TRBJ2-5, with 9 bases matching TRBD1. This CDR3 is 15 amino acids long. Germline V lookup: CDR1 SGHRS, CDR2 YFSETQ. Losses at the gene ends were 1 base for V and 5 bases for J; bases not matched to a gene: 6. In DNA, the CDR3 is TGCGCCAGCAGCTTGTTCCAGGACAGGGGTGAGACCCAGTACTTC. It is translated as CASSLFQDRGETQYF.

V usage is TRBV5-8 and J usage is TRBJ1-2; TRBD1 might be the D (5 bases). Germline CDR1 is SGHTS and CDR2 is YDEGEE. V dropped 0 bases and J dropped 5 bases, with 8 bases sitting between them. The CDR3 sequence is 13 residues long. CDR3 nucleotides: TGTGCCAGCAGCTTGGCCGGGGGGTATGGCTACACCTTC. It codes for CASSLAGGYGYTF.

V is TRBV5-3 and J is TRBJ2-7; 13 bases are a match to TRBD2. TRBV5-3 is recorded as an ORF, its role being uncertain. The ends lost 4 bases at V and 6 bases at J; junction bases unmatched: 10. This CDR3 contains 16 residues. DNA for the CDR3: TGTGCCAGAAGCCCGTCCAGGGGACTAGCGGGGTCCGAGCAGTACTTC. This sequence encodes CARSPSRGLAGSEQYF.

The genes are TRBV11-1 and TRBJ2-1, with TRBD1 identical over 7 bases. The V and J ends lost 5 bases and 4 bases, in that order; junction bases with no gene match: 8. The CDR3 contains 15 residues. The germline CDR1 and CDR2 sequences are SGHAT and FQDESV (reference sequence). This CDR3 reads CASSQGQSDYNEQFF. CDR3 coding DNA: TGTGCCAGCAGCCAGGGACAGAGCGATTACAATGAGCAGTTCTTC.

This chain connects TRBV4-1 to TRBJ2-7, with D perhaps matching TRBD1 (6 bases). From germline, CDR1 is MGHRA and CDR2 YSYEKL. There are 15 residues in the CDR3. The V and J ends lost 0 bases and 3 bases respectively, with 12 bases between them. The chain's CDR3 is CASSQDTRGYYEQYF. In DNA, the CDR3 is TGCGCCAGCAGCCAAGATACCAGGGGCTACTACGAGCAGTACTTC.

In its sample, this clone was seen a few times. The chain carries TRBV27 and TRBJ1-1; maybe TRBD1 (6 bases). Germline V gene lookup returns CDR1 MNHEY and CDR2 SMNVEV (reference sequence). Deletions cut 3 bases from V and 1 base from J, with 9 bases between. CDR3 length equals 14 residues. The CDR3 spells CASSFGTPNTEAFF. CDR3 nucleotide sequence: TGTGCCAGCAGTTTTGGGACACCGAACACTGAAGCTTTCTTT.

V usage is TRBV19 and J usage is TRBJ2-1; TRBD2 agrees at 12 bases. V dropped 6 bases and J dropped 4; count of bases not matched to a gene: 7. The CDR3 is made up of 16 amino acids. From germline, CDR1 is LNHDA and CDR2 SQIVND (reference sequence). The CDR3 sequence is CASSLTSGGHYNEQFF. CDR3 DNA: TGTGCCAGTAGCCTGACTAGCGGGGGCCATTACAATGAGCAGTTCTTC.

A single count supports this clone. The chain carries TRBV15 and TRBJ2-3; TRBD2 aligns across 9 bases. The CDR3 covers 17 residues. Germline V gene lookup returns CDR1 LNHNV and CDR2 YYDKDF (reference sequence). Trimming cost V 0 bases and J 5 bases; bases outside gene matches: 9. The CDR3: CATSRDLGAGGGDTQYF. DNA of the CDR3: TGTGCCACCAGCAGAGATCTCGGAGCGGGGGGCGGAGATACGCAGTATTTT.

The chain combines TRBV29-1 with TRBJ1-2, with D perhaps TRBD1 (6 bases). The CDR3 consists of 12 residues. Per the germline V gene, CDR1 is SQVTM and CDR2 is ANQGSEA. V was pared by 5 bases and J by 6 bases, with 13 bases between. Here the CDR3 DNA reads TGCAGCGTTACCAACAGGGAGCATGGCTACACCTTC. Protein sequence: CSVTNREHGYTF.

Written as DNA, the CDR3 is TGTGCCAGCAGTGATTGGGCGGGGGGGCCGGGTGAGCAGTTCTTC. Its translation is CASSDWAGGPGEQFF. The rearrangement uses TRBV2 and TRBJ2-1, with 9 nucleotides matching TRBD2. V lost 3 bases to trimming and J lost 9 bases; unmatched junction nucleotides: 9. CDR1 is SNHLY, CDR2 FYNNEI, per germline. There are 15 residues in the CDR3.

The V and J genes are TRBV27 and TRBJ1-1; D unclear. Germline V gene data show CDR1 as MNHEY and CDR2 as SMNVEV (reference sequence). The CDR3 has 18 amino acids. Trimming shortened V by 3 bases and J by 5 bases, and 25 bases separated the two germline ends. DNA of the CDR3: TGTGCCAGCAGTTTGTTCCAGCGAGCTTACGGAGACTGGACTGAAGCTTTCTTT. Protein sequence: CASSLFQRAYGDWTEAFF.

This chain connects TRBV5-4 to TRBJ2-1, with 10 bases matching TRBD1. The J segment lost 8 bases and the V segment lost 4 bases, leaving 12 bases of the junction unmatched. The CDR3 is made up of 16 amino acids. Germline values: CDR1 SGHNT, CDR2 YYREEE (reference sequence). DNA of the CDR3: TGTGCCAGCAGCCTGCGGGACAGGGGCTTCATCGATGAGCAGTTCTTC. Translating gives CASSLRDRGFIDEQFF.

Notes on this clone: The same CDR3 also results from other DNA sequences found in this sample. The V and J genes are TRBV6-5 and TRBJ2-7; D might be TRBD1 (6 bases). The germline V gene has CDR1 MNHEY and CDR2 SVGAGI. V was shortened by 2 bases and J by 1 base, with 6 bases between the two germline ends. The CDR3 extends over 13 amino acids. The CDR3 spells CASSYGQSYEQYF. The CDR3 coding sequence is TGTGCCAGCAGTTACGGACAGTCCTACGAGCAGTACTTC.

The CDR3 region is CASSLYGLAGANEQFF. CDR3 bases: TGTGCCAGCAGTTTATACGGACTAGCGGGGGCGAATGAGCAGTTCTTC. The gene calls are TRBV27 and TRBJ2-1; 13 bases map to TRBD2. The CDR3 has 16 amino acids. The junction had 4 bases not matched to a gene; V was cut back by 1 base and J by 7 bases. Germline V gene data show CDR1 as MNHEY and CDR2 as SMNVEV (reference sequence).

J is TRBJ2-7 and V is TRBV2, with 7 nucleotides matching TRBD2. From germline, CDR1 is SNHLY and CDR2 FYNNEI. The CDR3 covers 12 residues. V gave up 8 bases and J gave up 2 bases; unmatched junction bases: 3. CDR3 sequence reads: CASGGETYEQYF. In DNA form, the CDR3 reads TGTGCCAGCGGGGGGGAAACCTACGAGCAGTACTTC.

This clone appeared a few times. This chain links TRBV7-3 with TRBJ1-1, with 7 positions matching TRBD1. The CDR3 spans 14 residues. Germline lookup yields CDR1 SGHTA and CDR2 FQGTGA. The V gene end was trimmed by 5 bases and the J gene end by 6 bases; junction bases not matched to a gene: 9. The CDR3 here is CASSPNRGYAEAFF. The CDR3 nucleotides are TGTGCCAGCAGCCCTAACAGGGGTTACGCTGAAGCTTTCTTT.

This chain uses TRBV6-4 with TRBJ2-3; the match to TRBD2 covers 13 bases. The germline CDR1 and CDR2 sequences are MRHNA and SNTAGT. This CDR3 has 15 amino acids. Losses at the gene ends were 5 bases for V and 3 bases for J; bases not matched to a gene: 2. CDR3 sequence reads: CASSPLAGGTDTQYF. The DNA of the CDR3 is TGTGCCAGCAGTCCACTAGCGGGAGGGACAGATACGCAGTATTTT.

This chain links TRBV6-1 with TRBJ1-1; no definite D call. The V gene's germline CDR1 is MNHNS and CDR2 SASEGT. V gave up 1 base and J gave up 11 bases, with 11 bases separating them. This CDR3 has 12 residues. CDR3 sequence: CASSEEEGTAFF. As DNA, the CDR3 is TGTGCCAGCAGTGAAGAGGAGGGAACGGCTTTCTTT.